The 14 T cell receptor beta chains below come from one sample, sequenced in a study of cytomegalovirus exposure and HLA in healthy donors. PCR involved 60 Vbeta and 13 Jbeta primers. The protocol was immunoSEQ multiplex PCR, while the TCRdb copy is restricted to in-frame clones and leaves out a portion. The top ten hold around 2.2% of the sample, which has roughly 120,000 clones, around 81% seen once. The specimen sequenced was PBMCs. The origin of the receptors is a woman aged 40 to 50 in good health and CMV-seronegative.

The count of this clone is one. The chain carries TRBV10-1 and TRBJ2-3; no reliable D call. The V end was cut by 0 bases, the J end by 2 bases, with 12 bases between. This CDR3 has 16 amino acids. Germline values: CDR1 WNHNN, CDR2 SYGVQD (reference sequence). The CDR3 DNA sequence: TGCGCCAGCAGTGAGTCGTACAAAAAATCCACAGATACGCAGTATTTT. This encodes CASSESYKKSTDTQYF.

The rearrangement links TRBV27 to TRBJ1-2, with TRBD1 matching over 8 bases. Unmatched junction bases numbered 9, after V lost 5 bases and J lost 4 bases. The CDR3 loop spans 15 amino acids. Germline CDR1 MNHEY, CDR2 SMNVEV (reference sequence). CDR3 loop: CASSPSGGPIYGYTF. Here the CDR3 DNA reads TGTGCCAGCAGTCCATCAGGGGGCCCGATCTATGGCTACACCTTC.

The rearrangement joins TRBV12-5 to TRBJ1-4, with 7 bases aligning to TRBD1. From germline, CDR1 is LGHNT and CDR2 FRNRAP. V shed 1 base, J shed 4 bases, and the junction held 3 bases outside the gene matches. The CDR3 is 15 amino acids. CDR3 in amino acids: CASGLGDSINEKLFF. In DNA form, the CDR3 reads TGTGCTAGTGGTTTGGGGGACAGTATTAATGAAAAACTGTTTTTT.

This chain connects TRBV5-1 to TRBJ1-1, with a tentative D call TRBD1 (5 bases). Trimming stripped 4 bases from V and 4 bases from J, with 17 bases between. Germline-derived CDR1 and CDR2 are SGHRS and YFSETQ. This CDR3 comprises 15 residues. The CDR3 loop is CASSQMGGKSTEAFF. The CDR3 bases are TGCGCCAGCAGCCAAATGGGGGGGAAATCCACTGAAGCTTTCTTT.

The CDR3: CASSEAGGRGGYTF. The CDR3 DNA follows: TGTGCCAGCAGTGAAGCGGGGGGGCGCGGTGGCTACACCTTC. The chain joins TRBV2 to TRBJ1-2, with a weak D call TRBD1 (6 bases). CDR3 length equals 14 residues. Trimming took 0 bases from V and 7 from J, leaving 12 bases between them. Germline lookup yields CDR1 SNHLY and CDR2 FYNNEI.

This clone is a singleton in its sample. The sample contains more than one DNA sequence encoding this CDR3. The chain couples TRBV7-9 to TRBJ2-7, with D perhaps matching TRBD2 (6 bases). CDR3 length: 14 residues. Germline V gene sequence: CDR1 SEHNR, CDR2 FQNEAQ (reference sequence). Trimming took off 10 bases at V and 7 bases at J, with 23 bases between the two ends. CDR3 residues: CATSPPGREWEQYF. The CDR3 nucleotides are TGTGCCACCTCCCCCCCCGGGCGGGAATGGGAGCAGTACTTC.

The genes are TRBV11-2 and TRBJ2-1; TRBD2 matches at 7 bases. The V gene's germline CDR1 is SGHAT and CDR2 FQNNGV. This CDR3 is 15 amino acids long. J gave up 8 bases and V 5 bases, and 12 bases lay outside the gene matches. As DNA, the CDR3 is TGTGCCAGCAGCCAGGCCGAGCGGGGTGGATATGAGCAGTTCTTC. Residues: CASSQAERGGYEQFF.

The genes are TRBV7-9 and TRBJ2-3, with D unclear. The CDR3 is 14 residues long. Germline CDR1 SEHNR, CDR2 FQNEAQ (reference sequence). Trimming pared 4 bases from V and 2 bases from J, leaving 10 bases between. CDR3 sequence: CASSSQLSTDTQYF. CDR3 nucleotide sequence: TGTGCCAGCAGCTCTCAGTTGTCCACAGATACGCAGTATTTT.

This clone turned up a few times. This sequence joins TRBV5-8 and TRBJ1-2, with D tentatively TRBD1 (5 bases). The CDR3 is made up of 15 amino acids. Trimming shortened V by 6 bases and J by 2 bases, and 17 bases separated the two germline ends. The germline CDR1 and CDR2 sequences are SGHTS and YDEGEE. The CDR3 nucleotides are TGTGCCAGCACCGCTCGTGACAGACAAAACTATGGCTACACCTTC. As protein: CASTARDRQNYGYTF.

The J gene is TRBJ1-1, the V gene TRBV9; TRBD1 agrees at 8 bases. The CDR3 spans 17 residues. Germline lookup yields CDR1 SGDLS and CDR2 YYNGEE. Unmatched junction bases numbered 11, after V lost 2 bases and J lost 2 bases. The CDR3 region is CASSVGTGLAVNTEAFF. The CDR3 DNA reads as TGTGCCAGCAGCGTCGGGACAGGCCTAGCGGTCAACACTGAAGCTTTCTTT. The full variable domain, in which reference TRBV9 and TRBJ1-1 provide the parts outside the CDR3, is DSGVTQTPKHLITATGQRVTLRCSPRSGDLSVYWYQQSLDQGLQFLIQYYNGEERAKGNILERFSAQQFPDLHSELNLSSLELGDSALYFCASSVGTGLAVNTEAFFGQGTRLTVV.

This clone was seen only once. The V call is TRBV19, the J call TRBJ2-5, with TRBD2 as a possible D gene (6 bases). Germline CDR1 reads LNHDA; CDR2 reads SQIVND (reference sequence). V was shortened by 5 bases and J by 4 bases, with 17 bases between the two germline ends. CDR3 length: 15 amino acids. CDR3 protein: CASSGHLLRGETQYF. The CDR3 bases are TGTGCCAGTAGTGGACACCTACTGCGGGGAGAGACCCAGTACTTC.

The J gene is TRBJ2-3, the V gene TRBV6-4; 12 bases match TRBD2. Per the germline V gene, CDR1 is MRHNA and CDR2 is SNTAGT. This CDR3 region has 15 residues. Trimming took 8 bases from V and 2 from J; bases not matched to a gene: 5. The CDR3 nucleotides read TGTGCCAGCTCGACTAGCGGGGGTCTCACAGATACGCAGTATTTT. Encoded protein: CASSTSGGLTDTQYF.

The chain joins TRBV12-5 to TRBJ2-3; D not certain. CDR1 is LGHNT, CDR2 FRNRAP, per germline. CDR3 size: 16 residues. Trimming removed 2 bases from V and 0 bases from J, with 12 bases in between. The CDR3 spells CASGLRISSSTDTQYF. CDR3 nucleotides: TGTGCTAGTGGTTTGCGAATTAGCTCTAGCACAGATACGCAGTATTTT.

The gene calls are TRBV30 and TRBJ1-3, with 7 bases that match TRBD1. J lost 0 bases, V lost 0 bases, and 5 bases had no gene match. Per the germline V gene, CDR1 is GTSNPN and CDR2 is SVGIG (reference sequence). The CDR3 spans 16 residues. In nucleotides, the CDR3 is TGTGCCTGGAGTGTGGACAGGCTCAGCTCTGGAAACACCATATATTTT. The encoded protein is CAWSVDRLSSGNTIYF.